This is a list of T cell receptor beta chains from one sample in a study of PD-L1 blockade in urothelial cancer. Clones were read by immunoSEQ multiplex PCR, and TCRdb kept only the in-frame ones, dropping some. The table includes over 75,000 clones, roughly nine tenths detected once. The sample was PBMCs, taken around atezolizumab (anti-PD-L1) treatment. These TCRs come from a woman older than 75 with urothelial cancer. Each CDR3 is given with its conserved first and last residue. The D gene is left open where the match is weak. Clone size is stated in some rows and not others, as once, few, many or a class when expanded.

.	.	TRBV28	TRBJ2-4	CASSFSASKNIQYF	TGTGCCAGCAGTTTTTCGGCTAGCAAAAACATTCAGTACTTC
.	TRBD2	TRBV19	TRBJ2-5	CASSPGLAGGLLKTQYF	TGTGCCAGTAGCCCTGGACTAGCGGGAGGGTTGTTAAAGACCCAGTACTTC
.	.	TRBV15	TRBJ1-1	CATSMGGGEAFF	TGTGCCACCAGCATGGGGGGAGGGGAGGCTTTCTTT
.	.	TRBV5-8	TRBJ2-5	CASSLGLQETQYF	TGTGCCAGCAGCTTGGGACTTCAAGAGACCCAGTACTTC
.	.	TRBV7-2	TRBJ2-5	CASSLATATQYF	TGTGCCAGCAGCCTAGCGACTGCGACCCAGTACTTC
.	.	TRBV6-6	TRBJ1-3	CASSYDISSGNTIYF	TGTGCCAGCAGCTACGACATAAGCTCTGGAAACACCATATATTTT
once	TRBD2	TRBV28	TRBJ2-7	CASSLAGGPYEQYF	TGTGCCAGCAGTCTAGCGGGAGGGCCGTACGAGCAGTACTTC
.	TRBD1	TRBV30	TRBJ1-5	CAWSAGTGGITTQPQHF	TGTGCCTGGAGTGCCGGGACAGGGGGTATTACGACTCAGCCCCAGCATTTT
.	TRBD2	TRBV9	TRBJ2-3	CASSALAGASTDTQYF	TGTGCCAGCAGCGCTTTAGCGGGGGCTAGCACAGATACGCAGTATTTT
.	.	TRBV6-1	TRBJ1-3	CASSDPLGGSGNTIYF	TGTGCCAGCAGTGACCCCCTCGGGGGCTCTGGAAACACCATATATTTT
.	.	TRBV2	TRBJ2-1	CASSVATFSYNEQFF	TGTGCCAGCAGTGTCGCTACCTTCTCCTACAATGAGCAGTTCTTC
.	TRBD1	TRBV28	TRBJ1-4	CASRSGTGILFF	TGTGCCAGCAGGTCCGGGACAGGCATACTGTTTTTT
.	TRBD2	TRBV2	TRBJ2-5	CASTKGAGGQETQYF	TGTGCCAGCACCAAGGGCGCGGGAGGGCAAGAGACCCAGTACTTC
.	.	TRBV7-2	TRBJ2-1	CASSLAEQSVYEQFF	TGTGCCAGCAGCTTAGCGGAGCAATCTGTCTATGAGCAGTTCTTC
few	TRBD1	TRBV7-2	TRBJ1-5	CASSSDREFCFRSNQPQHF	TGTGCCAGCAGCTCAGACAGGGAATTCTGCTTTCGTAGCAATCAGCCCCAGCATTTT